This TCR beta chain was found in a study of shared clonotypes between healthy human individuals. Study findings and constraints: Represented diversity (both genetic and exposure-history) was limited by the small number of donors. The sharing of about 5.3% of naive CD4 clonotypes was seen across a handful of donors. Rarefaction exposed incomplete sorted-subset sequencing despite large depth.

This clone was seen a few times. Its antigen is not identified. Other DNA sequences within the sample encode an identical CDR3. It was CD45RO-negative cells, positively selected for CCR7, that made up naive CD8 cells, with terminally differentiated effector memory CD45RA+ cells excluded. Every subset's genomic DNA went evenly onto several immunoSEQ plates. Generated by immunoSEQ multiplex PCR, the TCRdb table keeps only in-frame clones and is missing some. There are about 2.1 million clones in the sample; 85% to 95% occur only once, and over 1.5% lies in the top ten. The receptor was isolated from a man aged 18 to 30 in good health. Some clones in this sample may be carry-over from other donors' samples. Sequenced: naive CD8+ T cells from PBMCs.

In nucleotides, the CDR3 is TGTGCCAGCAGCCCTCCTGGGAGCAATCAGCCCCAGCATTTT. Its protein product is CASSPPGSNQPQHF. The chain recombines TRBV9 with TRBJ1-5; D not resolved. The V and J ends lost 4 bases and 1 base respectively, with 9 bases between them. Germline CDR1 reads SGDLS; CDR2 reads YYNGEE. CDR3 length equals 14 residues. Full variable domain (remainder filled in from reference TRBV9 and TRBJ1-5): DSGVTQTPKHLITATGQRVTLRCSPRSGDLSVYWYQQSLDQGLQFLIQYYNGEERAKGNILERFSAQQFPDLHSELNLSSLELGDSALYFCASSPPGSNQPQHFGDGTRLSIL.